This TCR beta chain is drawn from a study of pediatric ulcerative colitis. Study conclusions and caveats: Clonal expansions reduced rectal repertoire diversity in acute severe colitis.

Some clones are missing from TCRdb's copy, which holds only in-frame ones; the method was immunoSEQ multiplex PCR. The data hold about 5,800 clones, with over 85% observed a single time. Points on this clone: Its antigen is unknown.

Sample: blood. This TCR came from a girl aged 10 to 17 who was a control in a study of pediatric ulcerative colitis.

The CDR3 DNA is TGTGCCAGCAGCGTCGGGCGGAGTATCTCCTACAATGAGCAGTTCTTC. This gives the protein CASSVGRSISYNEQFF. The rearrangement uses TRBV9 and TRBJ2-1; D uncertain. Trimming stripped 2 bases from V and 0 bases from J, with 12 bases between. The V gene's germline CDR1 is SGDLS and CDR2 YYNGEE. The CDR3 is 16 amino acids.